This T cell receptor beta chain comes out of a study of radiotherapy plus CTLA-4 blockade in lung cancer. V lost 3 bases to trimming and J lost 10 bases; unmatched junction nucleotides: 6. Germline CDR1 GTSNPN, CDR2 SVGIG (reference sequence). There are 12 residues in the CDR3. This clone showed up just a few times. Only in-frame clones appear in the TCRdb table, and some are missing; sequencing was by immunoSEQ multiplex PCR. The sample includes about 72,000 clones, around 82% of them seen just once. The source material was peripheral blood, sampled from a patient treated with radiotherapy plus ipilimumab. The V call is TRBV30, the J call TRBJ2-7, with TRBD2 matching over 10 bases. This clonotype was obtained from a human donor with non-small cell lung cancer who had a complete response to radiotherapy plus ipilimumab. The CDR3 DNA follows: TGTGCCTGGAGAGGGACTAGCGCACGCCAGTACTTC. Amino acids: CAWRGTSARQYF. The full variable domain, its missing parts supplied by reference TRBV30 and TRBJ2-7, is SQTIHQWPATLVQPVGSPLSLECTVEGTSNPNLYWYRQAAGRGLQLLFYSVGIGQISSEVPQNLSASRPQDRQFILSSKKLLLSDSGFYLCAWRGTSARQYFGPGTRLTVT.